The 31 T cell receptor beta chains below were found in one sample sequenced in a study of T cells in narcolepsy. TCRdb's copy holds only in-frame clones and misses some; the assay was immunoSEQ multiplex PCR. Seen here are under 35,000 clones, more than 75% observed once, and the top ten hold approximately 1%. Sequenced: memory (CD45RA-) CD4+ T cells from blood. These receptors originate from a human donor in good health.

The V gene is TRBV5-1, the J gene TRBJ1-3; D gene uncertain. CDR3 length: 14 amino acids. The germline V and J ends were trimmed by 0 bases and 4 bases, with 8 bases remaining between them. Looked up from germline, CDR1 is SGHRS and CDR2 is YFSETQ. CDR3 coding DNA: TGCGCCAGCAGCTTGGCAGGATACGGAAACACCATATATTTT. Translated, it gives CASSLAGYGNTIYF.

This chain uses TRBV4-2 with TRBJ2-1; D might be TRBD1 (6 bases). The CDR3 has 13 amino acids. Germline values: CDR1 LGHNA, CDR2 YNFKEQ. Trimming shortened V by 0 bases and J by 15 bases, and 15 bases separated the two germline ends. DNA for the CDR3: TGTGCCAGCAGCCAAGAACAGGGCGCGGACCCGTTCTTC. The encoded protein is CASSQEQGADPFF.

This chain links TRBV19 with TRBJ1-5; 8 nucleotides align to TRBD1. CDR3 length: 15 residues. J gave up 4 bases and V 3 bases, and 5 bases lay outside the gene matches. The germline V gene encodes CDR1 LNHDA and CDR2 SQIVND (reference sequence). Here the CDR3 DNA reads TGTGCCAGTAGTATTGGACAGGGATTAAATCAGCCCCAGCATTTT. Translated, it gives CASSIGQGLNQPQHF.

This rearrangement joins TRBV5-4 to TRBJ1-1; 7 bases match TRBD1. Trimming took 3 bases from V and 3 from J; bases not matched to a gene: 5. CDR3 size: 14 residues. The V gene's germline CDR1 is SGHNT and CDR2 YYREEE (reference sequence). CDR3 loop: CASSWGRGDTEAFF. CDR3 in DNA: TGTGCCAGCAGCTGGGGCAGGGGGGACACTGAAGCTTTCTTT. Together with reference TRBV5-4 and TRBJ1-1, the CDR3 gives the full variable domain: ETGVTQSPTHLIKTRGQQVTLRCSSQSGHNTVSWYQQALGQGPQFIFQYYREEENGRGNFPPRFSGLQFPNYSSELNVNALELDDSALYLCASSWGRGDTEAFFGQGTRLTVV.

This chain joins TRBV18 and TRBJ1-1; a weak D match, TRBD1 (6 bases). The ends were cut back, 2 bases at V and 0 bases at J, with 7 bases in the middle. The CDR3 has 14 amino acids. CDR1 and CDR2 (germline): KGHSH, LQKENI. CDR3 nucleotides: TGTGCCAGCTCACCAACAGGGCTGAACACTGAAGCTTTCTTT. Residues: CASSPTGLNTEAFF.

The V and J genes are TRBV6-1 and TRBJ2-2; 8 positions agree with TRBD2. Unmatched junction bases numbered 8, after V lost 4 bases and J lost 7 bases. Germline V gene sequence: CDR1 MNHNS, CDR2 SASEGT. This CDR3 has 15 residues. CDR3 sequence (DNA): TGTGCCAGCAGTGGCCCGACGGGAGGGTTCGGGGAGCTGTTTTTT. Its translation: CASSGPTGGFGELFF.

The genes are TRBV5-4 and TRBJ1-1, with TRBD1 as a possible D gene (6 bases). CDR1 and CDR2 from the germline V gene are SGHNT and YYREEE (reference sequence). The CDR3 spans 15 residues. The V end lost 0 bases, the J end lost 4 bases, and 13 bases lay between the germline ends. CDR3 region: CASSLGSAQGTEAFF. For the CDR3, the DNA is TGTGCCAGCAGCTTGGGATCAGCACAGGGCACTGAAGCTTTCTTT. Together with reference TRBV5-4 and TRBJ1-1, the CDR3 gives the full variable domain: ETGVTQSPTHLIKTRGQQVTLRCSSQSGHNTVSWYQQALGQGPQFIFQYYREEENGRGNFPPRFSGLQFPNYSSELNVNALELDDSALYLCASSLGSAQGTEAFFGQGTRLTVV.

The V and J genes are TRBV28 and TRBJ1-2, with 7 bases aligning to TRBD1. The V gene end was trimmed by 4 bases and the J gene end by 7 bases; junction bases not matched to a gene: 12. This CDR3 comprises 15 residues. Germline-derived CDR1 and CDR2 are MDHEN and SYDVKM. CDR3 nucleotides: TGTGCCAGCAGTTCCTTGACAGGGTGGAAAACTGGCTACACCTTC. As protein: CASSSLTGWKTGYTF.

The genes are TRBV6-1 and TRBJ1-6; D is ambiguous. The germline CDR1 and CDR2 sequences are MNHNS and SASEGT. There are 15 residues in the CDR3. V lost 5 bases and J 0 bases, leaving 8 bases between the germline ends. CDR3 region: CASSSVHSYNSPLHF. CDR3 bases: TGTGCCAGCAGTTCGGTCCACTCCTATAATTCACCCCTCCACTTT.

The chain is built from TRBV6-5 and TRBJ2-5; D unclear. The end of the DNA is better explained by TRBJ2-7, so the J call may be wrong. The CDR3 runs 13 residues. Looked up from germline, CDR1 is MNHEY and CDR2 is SVGAGI. This CDR3 is CASSKTASYEQYF. In nucleotides, the CDR3 is TGTGCCAGCAGTAAGACGGCTTCCTACGAGCAGTACTTC.

The CDR3 is CASSLRGQGNTIYF. The CDR3 bases are TGTGCCAGCAGTCTGCGGGGACAGGGAAACACCATATATTTT. The chain combines TRBV27 with TRBJ1-3; 7 bases align to TRBD1. The V segment lost 5 bases and the J segment 4 bases; nucleotides outside the gene matches: 5. This CDR3 is built from 14 residues. Germline CDR1 reads MNHEY; CDR2 reads SMNVEV (reference sequence).

This chain connects TRBV14 to TRBJ2-7; possibly TRBD1 for D (6 bases). V was shortened by 4 bases and J by 3 bases, with 13 bases between the two germline ends. Germline loops: CDR1 SGHDN, CDR2 FVKESK. CDR3 length: 14 amino acids. CDR3 region: CASSLGQLNYEQYF. The CDR3 DNA reads TGTGCCAGCAGCCTCGGACAGCTTAACTACGAGCAGTACTTC.

This chain links TRBV19 with TRBJ2-3; D remains unclear. The germline V gene has CDR1 LNHDA and CDR2 SQIVND (reference sequence). The length of the CDR3 is 19 residues. V gave up 1 base and J gave up 0 bases, with 20 bases separating them. The chain's CDR3 is CASSIGRTLGASSTDTQYF. The CDR3 nucleotides read TGTGCCAGTAGTATAGGTCGTACTTTAGGAGCGTCTAGCACAGATACGCAGTATTTT.

This clone has a single count. This chain joins TRBV6-1 and TRBJ1-5, with D perhaps matching TRBD1 (6 bases). CDR1 is MNHNS, CDR2 SASEGT, per germline. Trimming left V 8 bases short and J 0 bases short, with 14 bases between. This CDR3 contains 15 residues. CDR3 coding DNA: TGTGCCAGCGCTGACAGGTTTAATAGCAATCAGCCCCAGCATTTT. This codes for CASADRFNSNQPQHF.

The chain uses TRBV5-1 and TRBJ2-2; D gene ambiguous. CDR1 is SGHRS and CDR2 is YFSETQ in the germline V gene. CDR3 length equals 15 residues. V shed 4 bases and J shed 0 bases, with 10 bases lying between them. The CDR3 nucleotides are TGCGCCAGCAGCCCGGACGTAGCGAACACCGGGGAGCTGTTTTTT. It yields the protein CASSPDVANTGELFF.

V and J are TRBV19 and TRBJ2-3; TRBD1 agrees at 8 bases. After removal of 8 bases from V and 1 base from J, the junction contained 8 bases not matched to a gene. The CDR3 is made up of 15 amino acids. CDR1 and CDR2 (germline): LNHDA, SQIVND (reference sequence). The CDR3 sequence: CASGRLGQGTDTQYF. The CDR3 nucleotides are TGTGCCAGTGGACGATTGGGACAGGGCACAGATACGCAGTATTTT.

The rearrangement joins TRBV19 to TRBJ2-7; a weak D match, TRBD2 (6 bases). Germline V gene sequence: CDR1 LNHDA, CDR2 SQIVND (reference sequence). The CDR3 is 16 residues long. Trimming cost V 6 bases and J 1 base, with 19 bases left between them. The CDR3 nucleotides are TGTGCCAGTAGCCCAAGGCGGGGTAAACCTTCCTACGAGCAGTACTTC. As protein: CASSPRRGKPSYEQYF.

The V and J genes are TRBV15 and TRBJ2-6; 8 bases agree with TRBD1. The V segment lost 1 base and the J segment 0 bases; nucleotides outside the gene matches: 5. Germline loops: CDR1 LNHNV, CDR2 YYDKDF (reference sequence). The CDR3 covers 18 residues. The CDR3 DNA follows: TGTGCCACCAGCAGAGTATCGGGACAGGTCTCTGGGGCCAACGTCCTGACTTTC. Translated, it gives CATSRVSGQVSGANVLTF.

The chain is built from TRBV2 and TRBJ2-7; TRBD1 matches at 8 bases. This CDR3 spans 11 amino acids. Germline values: CDR1 SNHLY, CDR2 FYNNEI. This CDR3 reads CGTGSSYEQYF. The CDR3 DNA follows: TGTGGGACAGGGAGCTCCTACGAGCAGTACTTC.

The chain has TRBV28 and TRBJ2-3; D may be TRBD2 (5 bases). V was clipped by 7 bases and J by 0 bases, with 17 bases between them. The CDR3 has 16 residues. Germline V gene lookup returns CDR1 MDHEN and CDR2 SYDVKM. CDR3 residues: CASIPEGISSTDTQYF. The DNA for the CDR3 is TGTGCCAGCATTCCTGAGGGAATTTCTAGCACAGATACGCAGTATTTT.

The rearrangement uses TRBV7-9 and TRBJ2-5; perhaps TRBD2 as D (5 bases). There are 16 residues in the CDR3. CDR1 is SEHNR and CDR2 is FQNEAQ in the germline V gene (reference sequence). Trimming removed 5 bases at V and 4 bases at J, with 20 bases between. The CDR3 sequence is CASSPVRVLAGETQYF. CDR3 DNA sequence: TGTGCCAGCAGCCCCGTGAGGGTGCTCGCCGGAGAGACCCAGTACTTC.

J is TRBJ2-7 and V is TRBV1; the DNA was not compared with TRBD1, the D call given in the table. TRBV1 represents a pseudogene. The CDR3 spans 16 residues. The CDR3 sequence: CTSSHNGTGDRSEQYF. In DNA, the CDR3 is TGCACCAGCAGCCACAACGGGACAGGGGATAGGTCCGAGCAGTACTTC.

The chain recombines TRBV29-1 with TRBJ1-1; tentative D call: TRBD1 (5 bases). V lost 5 bases and J 4 bases, leaving 17 bases between the germline ends. The CDR3 is 14 residues long. CDR1 is SQVTM, CDR2 ANQGSEA, per germline. The CDR3 DNA sequence: TGCAGCGTTACTAAGGGAGGGGAAGGCACTGAAGCTTTCTTT. Its translation is CSVTKGGEGTEAFF.

The chain couples TRBV9 to TRBJ1-2; D is unresolved. This CDR3 is 15 amino acids long. Trimming took off 7 bases at V and 7 bases at J, with 23 bases between the two ends. Germline V lookup: CDR1 SGDLS, CDR2 YYNGEE. The CDR3 nucleotides read TGTGCCAGCCGGAGCGCACCCAGCACCGCGAGTGGCTACACCTTC. It codes for CASRSAPSTASGYTF.

This chain connects TRBV2 to TRBJ2-7, with 7 bases identical to TRBD1. This CDR3 is built from 15 residues. CDR1 and CDR2 (germline): SNHLY, FYNNEI. Losses at the gene ends were 2 bases for V and 1 base for J; bases not matched to a gene: 5. As DNA, the CDR3 is TGTGCCAGCAGTGAACAGGGGACAGTTTCCTACGAGCAGTACTTC. Its protein is CASSEQGTVSYEQYF.

The chain employs TRBV18 and TRBJ1-2; D is uncertain. The CDR3 loop spans 16 amino acids. Germline assignment: CDR1 KGHSH and CDR2 LQKENI. Trimming took 4 bases from V and 0 from J, leaving 15 bases between them. The CDR3 nucleotides read TGTGCCAGCTCACAGGGTAGTGGACCATCTAACTATGGCTACACCTTC. This gives the protein CASSQGSGPSNYGYTF.

The chain couples TRBV7-6 to TRBJ2-2; 7 positions match TRBD1. V lost 2 bases and J lost 0; bases outside the gene matches: 9. This CDR3 spans 18 amino acids. Per germline, CDR1 SGHVS and CDR2 FNYEAQ. Here the CDR3 DNA reads TGTGCCAGCAGCTTACCCGGGACAGACTTTACGAACACCGGGGAGCTGTTTTTT. Protein product: CASSLPGTDFTNTGELFF.

The CDR3 sequence is CASSGRTGIGEKLFF. The CDR3 DNA follows: TGTGCCAGCAGTGGGCGGACAGGGATTGGTGAAAAACTGTTTTTT. V gene TRBV25-1 combines with J gene TRBJ1-4; 8 bases map to TRBD1. Trimming took 4 bases from V and 7 from J; bases not matched to a gene: 8. This CDR3 spans 15 amino acids. Germline CDR1 is MGHDK and CDR2 is SYGVNS. Full variable domain (missing parts from reference TRBV25-1 and TRBJ1-4): EADIYQTPRYLVIGTGKKITLECSQTMGHDKMYWYQQDPGMELHLIHYSYGVNSTEKGDLSSESTVSRIRTEHFPLTLESARPSHTSQYLCASSGRTGIGEKLFFGSGTQLSVL.

The chain employs TRBV5-1 and TRBJ2-1; D remains ambiguous. CDR1 SGHRS and CDR2 YFSETQ come from the germline V gene. Deletions cut 0 bases from V and 5 bases from J, with 6 bases between. This CDR3 is built from 13 residues. CDR3: CASSLGWNNEQFF. The CDR3 bases are TGCGCCAGCAGCTTGGGGTGGAACAATGAGCAGTTCTTC. Looking up the rest from reference TRBV5-1 and TRBJ2-1 gives the full variable domain: KAGVTQTPRYLIKTRGQQVTLSCSPISGHRSVSWYQQTPGQGLQFLFEYFSETQRNKGNFPGRFSGRQFSNSRSEMNVSTLELGDSALYLCASSLGWNNEQFFGPGTRLTVL.

This rearrangement joins TRBV7-8 to TRBJ1-1; D remains unclear. V dropped 2 bases and J dropped 2 bases, with 6 bases sitting between them. There are 13 residues in the CDR3. The germline V gene encodes CDR1 SGHVS and CDR2 FQNEAQ. CDR3 sequence reads: CASSLSENTEAFF. CDR3 coding DNA: TGTGCCAGCAGCTTATCAGAAAACACTGAAGCTTTCTTT. The full variable domain, with the rest looked up from reference TRBV7-8 and TRBJ1-1, is GAGVSQSPRYKVAKRGQDVALRCDPISGHVSLFWYQQALGQGPEFLTYFQNEAQLDKSGLPSDRFFAERPEGSVSTLKIQRTQQEDSAVYLCASSLSENTEAFFGQGTRLTVV.

This clone was found once. The rearrangement joins TRBV2 to TRBJ1-2; D might be TRBD1 (6 bases). The germline V gene encodes CDR1 SNHLY and CDR2 FYNNEI. Trimming pared 5 bases from V and 2 bases from J, leaving 9 bases between. The CDR3 totals 13 residues. CDR3 bases: TGTGCCAGCAGTCGGGACAAGAACTATGGCTACACCTTC. It yields the protein CASSRDKNYGYTF.